In its sample, the clone carrying this TCR beta chain was seen a few times. The CDR3 contains 14 residues. Germline V gene lookup returns CDR1 SNHLY and CDR2 FYNNEI. The V gene end was trimmed by 9 bases and the J gene end by 7 bases; junction bases not matched to a gene: 9. TCRdb reprocessed the 5' RACE reads with MiXCR, giving one entry per CDR3 protein. Of some 350,000 distinct CDR3 sequences in the sample, roughly 13% were seen once. This entry comes from a study of T-cell memory formation after mild COVID-19. The V gene is TRBV2, the J gene TRBJ1-6, with 7 bases lining up with TRBD1. The sequenced sample consisted of PBMCs or a T cell subset sorted from them (not recorded which). The TCR was taken from a man between 18 and 29 years old who had mild COVID-19 (a few samples of this study predate the infection). Cell type and time point are not known. As DNA, the CDR3 is TGTGCCAGTAAAGGGGGCGAAACGAATTCACCCCTCCACTTT. Translated: CASKGGETNSPLHF.